A single sample gave rise to the 26 T cell receptor beta chains below, sequenced in a study of blood T cells in healthy people across ages. A second PCR of roughly 7 to 11 cycles used a sample-barcoded 5' primer and a J-beta primer mix. One entry per CDR3 protein results from TCRdb running MiXCR on the 5' RACE reads. This table holds approximately 960,000 distinct CDR3 sequences, just under 30% found once. In addition, the sample was reused for a study of T cells of mothers and their children.

Input material: blood. The receptors originated from a woman between 40 and 55 years old in good health.

The gene calls are TRBV4-1 and TRBJ2-4, with 8 bases that match TRBD2. The end of the DNA aligns better with TRBJ2-7, so the J call may be wrong. Germline CDR1 is MGHRA and CDR2 is YSYEKL. The CDR3 covers 15 residues. CDR3 DNA: TGCGCCAGCAGCCAACGGGGGGGAGTCGGCTACGAGCAGTACTTC. Amino acid sequence: CASSQRGGVGYEQYF.

With respect to this clonotype: This may come from a read error, since a much larger clone is one base off. The genes are TRBV28 and TRBJ2-5, with 13 positions matching TRBD2. There are 14 residues in the CDR3. With V trimmed by 8 bases and J by 3 bases, 3 bases remained unmatched. Germline V gene lookup returns CDR1 MDHEN and CDR2 SYDVKM. DNA of the CDR3: TGTGCCAGCGGGACTAGCGGGGAAAAAGAGACCCAGTACTTC. Its protein product is CASGTSGEKETQYF.

The chain employs TRBV20-1 and TRBJ2-3, with TRBD2 matching over 10 bases. J was trimmed by 0 bases and V by 7 bases; bases with no gene match: 7. The CDR3 sequence is 15 residues long. The germline V gene has CDR1 DFQATT and CDR2 SNEGSKA (reference sequence). The CDR3 region is CSGVAGGQSTDTQYF. CDR3 sequence (DNA): TGCAGTGGGGTAGCGGGGGGCCAAAGCACAGATACGCAGTATTTT.

CDR3 residues: CASSTHGQQNQPQHF. CDR3 coding DNA: TGTGCCAGCAGTACCCACGGACAGCAAAATCAGCCCCAGCATTTT. This chain uses TRBV6-6 with TRBJ1-5; D possibly corresponds to TRBD1 (6 bases). CDR1 is MNHNY and CDR2 is SVGAGI in the germline V gene (reference sequence). V lost 5 bases to trimming and J lost 4 bases, with 15 bases between them. The CDR3 totals 15 residues.

This clonotype was observed a handful of times. This rearrangement joins TRBV7-2 to TRBJ1-5; possibly TRBD1 for D (5 bases). Germline loops: CDR1 SGHTA, CDR2 FQGNSA. The CDR3 loop spans 16 amino acids. V shed 1 base and J shed 4 bases, with 14 bases lying between them. The CDR3 DNA sequence: TGTGCCAGCAGCTTAGGGGCAGGGATTGGAAATCAGCCCCAGCATTTT. Translated: CASSLGAGIGNQPQHF.

Here the CDR3 DNA reads TGTGCCTGGAGGGGAGTGACAGGCCGCTATGGCTACACCTTC. Protein: CAWRGVTGRYGYTF. The V call is TRBV30, the J call TRBJ1-2; D may be TRBD1 (6 bases). Trimming cost V 3 bases and J 4 bases, with 15 bases left between them. Looked up from germline, CDR1 is GTSNPN and CDR2 is SVGIG (reference sequence). CDR3 length equals 14 residues.

This clonotype was detected only a few times. This sequence joins TRBV7-9 and TRBJ2-5; TRBD1 is a possible D gene (8 bases). Trimming shortened V by 5 bases and J by 5 bases, and 24 bases separated the two germline ends. CDR1 is SEHNR and CDR2 is FQNEAQ in the germline V gene (reference sequence). The CDR3 is 17 residues long. The CDR3 sequence is CASSPRGGQGALETQYF. The DNA of the CDR3 is TGTGCCAGCAGCCCTAGGGGGGGGCAGGGGGCGTTGGAGACCCAGTACTTC.

There are a few counts of this clonotype. V usage is TRBV18 and J usage is TRBJ2-3, with no clear D. The CDR3 runs to 13 residues. V lost 0 bases and J lost 6, with 7 bases in between. Germline V gene data show CDR1 as KGHSH and CDR2 as LQKENI. The CDR3 DNA follows: TGTGCCAGCTCACCACCCCAAATTGATACGCAGTATTTT. Its translation is CASSPPQIDTQYF. The full variable domain, rest sourced from reference TRBV18 and TRBJ2-3, is NAGVMQNPRHLVRRRGQEARLRCSPMKGHSHVYWYRQLPEEGLKFMVYLQKENIIDESGMPKERFSAEFPKEGPSILRIQQVVRGDSAAYFCASSPPQIDTQYFGPGTRLTVL.

The V and J genes are TRBV18 and TRBJ2-7; 7 positions match TRBD2. The J segment lost 0 bases and the V segment lost 1 base, leaving 9 bases of the junction unmatched. Germline assignment: CDR1 KGHSH and CDR2 LQKENI. The CDR3 is 17 amino acids. This CDR3 is CASSPRVQRGYSYEQYF. The CDR3 DNA reads TGTGCCAGCTCACCACGGGTGCAGCGGGGCTACTCCTACGAGCAGTACTTC.

This chain connects TRBV29-1 to TRBJ2-1; D perhaps matches TRBD1 (5 bases). The DNA matches TRBJ2-7 better at its end, which makes the J call doubtful. The germline V gene encodes CDR1 SQVTM and CDR2 ANQGSEA. The CDR3 is 13 amino acids. The CDR3 spells CSAFIGVYNEQYF. As DNA, the CDR3 is TGCAGCGCCTTCATAGGGGTTTACAATGAGCAGTACTTC.

This clonotype has only a few counts. The chain links TRBV12-3 or TRBV12-4 to TRBJ2-2; TRBD2 aligns across 10 bases. V shed 5 bases, J shed 4 bases, and the junction held 4 bases outside the gene matches. The CDR3 extends over 15 amino acids. CDR3 nucleotide sequence: TGTGCCAGCAGTCCGGGACTAGCGTTCACCGGGGAGCTGTTTTTT. Its protein product is CASSPGLAFTGELFF.

There are many counts of this clonotype. The rearrangement links TRBV6-5 to TRBJ2-3; D call uncertain. Germline CDR1 and CDR2: MNHEY and SVGAGI. The CDR3 is 15 residues long. Trimming removed 8 bases at V and 3 bases at J, with 18 bases between. CDR3 in amino acids: CASSPLGPRTDTQYF. For the CDR3, the DNA is TGTGCCAGCTCCCCCCTCGGGCCACGGACAGATACGCAGTATTTT.

The DNA for the CDR3 is TGCAGCGTCCCTCCGAAGGAAGGGGATCATGGCTACACCTTC. This gives the protein CSVPPKEGDHGYTF. The chain carries TRBV29-1 and TRBJ1-2, with D perhaps TRBD1 (5 bases). The CDR3 consists of 14 residues. CDR1 is SQVTM and CDR2 is ANQGSEA in the germline V gene. Trimming shortened V by 6 bases and J by 6 bases, and 20 bases separated the two germline ends.

This clonotype was observed a handful of times. This chain connects TRBV9 to TRBJ1-1, with D unresolved. From germline, CDR1 is SGDLS and CDR2 YYNGEE. The CDR3 contains 15 residues. V was cut by 0 bases and J by 1 base, with 10 bases left in between. The CDR3 protein is CASSVVPIGNTEAFF. The CDR3 DNA is TGTGCCAGCAGCGTAGTCCCGATAGGGAACACTGAAGCTTTCTTT.

This clonotype was observed at least ten times. The J gene is TRBJ2-1, the V gene TRBV7-2; 11 bases fit TRBD2. The CDR3 is 15 residues long. Per germline, CDR1 SGHTA and CDR2 FQGNSA. V shed 1 base and J 6 bases; nucleotides not matched to a gene: 2. The CDR3 DNA is TGTGCCAGCAGCTTAGATAGCGGGGGGGCCAATGAGCAGTTCTTC. It translates to CASSLDSGGANEQFF.

The chain is built from TRBV13 and TRBJ2-2, with D hard to call. CDR1 is PRHDT and CDR2 is FYEKMQ in the germline V gene (reference sequence). Trimming cost V 3 bases and J 2 bases, with 7 bases left between them. This CDR3 region has 14 residues. CDR3 bases: TGTGCCAGCAGCTTTGGCAAAAACACCGGGGAGCTGTTTTTT. Its translation is CASSFGKNTGELFF.

J is TRBJ2-1 and V is TRBV11-2; 7 nucleotides align to TRBD2. J lost 8 bases, V lost 1 base, and 8 bases had no gene match. The CDR3 loop spans 15 amino acids. Germline values: CDR1 SGHAT, CDR2 FQNNGV. This chain's CDR3 is CASSLGGGGYDEQFF. CDR3 bases: TGTGCCAGCAGCTTAGGCGGCGGGGGATACGATGAGCAGTTCTTC. Filled out from reference TRBV11-2 and TRBJ2-1, the complete variable domain reads EAGVAQSPRYKIIEKRQSVAFWCNPISGHATLYWYQQILGQGPKLLIQFQNNGVVDDSQLPKDRFSAERLKGVDSTLKIQPAKLEDSAVYLCASSLGGGGYDEQFFGPGTRLTVL.

This clonotype has just a few counts. The rearrangement links TRBV20-1 to TRBJ2-3; TRBD1 is a possible D gene (6 bases). The V end lost 3 bases, the J end lost 1 base, and 11 bases lay between the germline ends. This CDR3 contains 14 residues. The germline V gene encodes CDR1 DFQATT and CDR2 SNEGSKA (reference sequence). CDR3 DNA sequence: TGCAGTGCTAGTTCAGGGGTGGGCACAGATACGCAGTATTTT. Its protein is CSASSGVGTDTQYF.

The V call is TRBV6-5, the J call TRBJ2-3; D remains ambiguous. CDR1 and CDR2 from the germline V gene are MNHEY and SVGAGI. CDR3 length: 15 residues. V was pared by 5 bases and J by 0 bases, with 12 bases between. The CDR3 protein is CASSPLRRSTDTQYF. The CDR3 DNA sequence: TGTGCCAGCAGTCCTCTTCGGCGTAGCACAGATACGCAGTATTTT.

This clonotype was counted only a few times. The chain couples TRBV4-2 to TRBJ1-2; D gene unclear. CDR1 and CDR2 from the germline V gene are LGHNA and YNFKEQ. The CDR3 extends over 12 amino acids. The V end was cut by 0 bases, the J end by 9 bases, with 8 bases between. The CDR3 reads CASSQDSDRYTF. For the CDR3, the DNA is TGTGCCAGCAGCCAAGATTCCGACCGCTACACCTTC.

The chain recombines TRBV7-3 with TRBJ2-3; no reliable D call. CDR3 length equals 13 residues. CDR1 is SGHTA and CDR2 is FQGTGA in the germline V gene. The germline V and J ends were trimmed by 5 bases and 1 base, with 7 bases remaining between them. In DNA form, the CDR3 reads TGTGCCAGCAGCCGGAAAGGCACAGATACGCAGTATTTT. Its translation is CASSRKGTDTQYF.

This clonotype was recorded many times. The V gene is TRBV5-6, the J gene TRBJ2-1; no reliable D call. Per the germline V gene, CDR1 is SGHDT and CDR2 is YYEEEE. The length of the CDR3 is 12 residues. V was shortened by 1 base and J by 8 bases, with 7 bases between the two germline ends. CDR3 amino acids: CASSLYGDEQFF. The CDR3 nucleotides read TGTGCCAGCAGCTTGTATGGGGATGAGCAGTTCTTC.

The chain uses TRBV6-2 or TRBV6-3 and TRBJ2-3; 13 bases fit TRBD2. CDR1 and CDR2 from the germline V gene are MNHEY and SVGEGT. V lost 2 bases and J lost 2; bases outside the gene matches: 10. This CDR3 has 19 residues. In DNA, the CDR3 is TGTGCCAGCAGTTACCCCCCCGGACTAGCGGGGGATATCACAGATACGCAGTATTTT. Translation: CASSYPPGLAGDITDTQYF.

V usage is TRBV7-3 and J usage is TRBJ2-3, with TRBD2 identical over 12 bases. The V gene's germline CDR1 is SGHTA and CDR2 FQGTGA. J lost 8 bases, V lost 5 bases, and 8 bases had no gene match. This CDR3 is built from 15 residues. CDR3 sequence: CASSLSLAGGATQYF. For the CDR3, the DNA is TGTGCCAGCAGCCTCTCACTAGCGGGGGGCGCTACGCAGTATTTT.

In regard to this clonotype: A much more abundant neighbour one base away suggests this may be a read error. This chain joins TRBV7-9 and TRBJ2-5; D is perhaps TRBD1 (6 bases). The CDR3 extends over 14 amino acids. CDR1 is SEHNR, CDR2 FQNEAQ, per germline (reference sequence). In DNA, the CDR3 is TGTGCCAGCAGCTTAAAGGGGGATCAAGAGACCCTGTACTTC. Translation: CASSLKGDQETLYF.

This clonotype was counted between two and nine times. The CDR3 region is CASSARWGNTIYF. CDR3 DNA: TGTGCCAGCAGCGCCCGGTGGGGAAACACCATATATTTT. The gene calls are TRBV9 and TRBJ1-3; D remains unclear. This CDR3 is 13 amino acids long. V gave up 3 bases and J gave up 4 bases, with 8 bases separating them. CDR1 is SGDLS, CDR2 YYNGEE, per germline.